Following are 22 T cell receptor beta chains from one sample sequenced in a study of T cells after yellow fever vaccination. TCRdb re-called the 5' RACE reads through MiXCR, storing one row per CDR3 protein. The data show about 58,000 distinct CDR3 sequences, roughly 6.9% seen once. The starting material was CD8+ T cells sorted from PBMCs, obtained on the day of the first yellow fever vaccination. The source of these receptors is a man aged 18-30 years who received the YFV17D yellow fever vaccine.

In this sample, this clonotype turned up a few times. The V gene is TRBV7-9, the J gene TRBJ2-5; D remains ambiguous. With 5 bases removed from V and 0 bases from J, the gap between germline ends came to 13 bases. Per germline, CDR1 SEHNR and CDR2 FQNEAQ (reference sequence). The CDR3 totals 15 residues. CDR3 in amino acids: CASSETETYQETQYF. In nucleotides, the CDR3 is TGTGCCAGCAGCGAAACCGAGACGTACCAAGAGACCCAGTACTTC.

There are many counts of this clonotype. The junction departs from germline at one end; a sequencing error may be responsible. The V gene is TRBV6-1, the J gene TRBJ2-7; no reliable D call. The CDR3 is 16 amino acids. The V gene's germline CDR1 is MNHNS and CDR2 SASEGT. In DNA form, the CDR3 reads TGTGCCAGCAGCGAAGAAGCGTGGCAGACCTCCTACGAGCAGTACTTC. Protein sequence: CASSEEAWQTSYEQYF.

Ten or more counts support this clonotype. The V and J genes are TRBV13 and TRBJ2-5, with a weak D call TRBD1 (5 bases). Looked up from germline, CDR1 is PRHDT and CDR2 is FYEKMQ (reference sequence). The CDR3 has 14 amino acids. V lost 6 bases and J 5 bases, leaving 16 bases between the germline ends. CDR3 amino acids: CASSLRGRAETQYF. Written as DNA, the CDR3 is TGTGCCAGCAGTTTAAGGGGCCGGGCGGAGACCCAGTACTTC.

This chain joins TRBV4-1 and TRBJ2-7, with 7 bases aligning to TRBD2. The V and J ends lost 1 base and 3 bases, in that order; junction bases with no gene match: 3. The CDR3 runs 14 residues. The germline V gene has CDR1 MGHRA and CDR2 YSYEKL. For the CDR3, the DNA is TGCGCCAGCAGCCAAGGGGCGGGGGACTACGAGCAGTACGTC. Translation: CASSQGAGDYEQYV.

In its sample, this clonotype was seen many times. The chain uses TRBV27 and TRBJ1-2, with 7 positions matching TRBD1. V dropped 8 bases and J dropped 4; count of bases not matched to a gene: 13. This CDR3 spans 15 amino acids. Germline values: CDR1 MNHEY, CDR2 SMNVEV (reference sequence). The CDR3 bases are TGTGCCAGCGGCTTTCTTGGACAGGCCCTCTATGGCTACACCTTC. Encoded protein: CASGFLGQALYGYTF.

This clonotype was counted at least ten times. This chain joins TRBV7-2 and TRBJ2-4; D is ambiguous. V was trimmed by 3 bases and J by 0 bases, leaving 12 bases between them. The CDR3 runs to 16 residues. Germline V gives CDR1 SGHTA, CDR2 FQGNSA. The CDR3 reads CASSFPPRTAKNIQYF. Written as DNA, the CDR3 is TGTGCCAGCAGCTTTCCCCCCCGGACAGCCAAAAACATTCAGTACTTC. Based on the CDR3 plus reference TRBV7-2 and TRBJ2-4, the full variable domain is GAGVSQSPSNKVTEKGKDVELRCDPISGHTALYWYRQSLGQGLEFLIYFQGNSAPDKSGLPSDRFSAERTGGSVSTLTIQRTQQEDSAVYLCASSFPPRTAKNIQYFGAGTRLSVL.

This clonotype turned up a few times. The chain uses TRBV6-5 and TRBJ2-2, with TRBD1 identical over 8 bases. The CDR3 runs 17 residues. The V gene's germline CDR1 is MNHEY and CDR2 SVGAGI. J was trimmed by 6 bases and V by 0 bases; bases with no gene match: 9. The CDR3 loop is CASSYSTDVDRAGELFF. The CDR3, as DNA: TGTGCCAGCAGTTACTCGACCGACGTGGACAGGGCCGGGGAGCTGTTTTTT.

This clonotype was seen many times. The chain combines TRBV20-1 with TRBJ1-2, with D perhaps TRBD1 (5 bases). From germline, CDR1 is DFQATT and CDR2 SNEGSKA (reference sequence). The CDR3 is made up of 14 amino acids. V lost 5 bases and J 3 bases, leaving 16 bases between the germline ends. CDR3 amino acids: CSAGTLRSHYGYTF. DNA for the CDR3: TGCAGTGCTGGGACCCTAAGGAGCCACTATGGCTACACCTTC.

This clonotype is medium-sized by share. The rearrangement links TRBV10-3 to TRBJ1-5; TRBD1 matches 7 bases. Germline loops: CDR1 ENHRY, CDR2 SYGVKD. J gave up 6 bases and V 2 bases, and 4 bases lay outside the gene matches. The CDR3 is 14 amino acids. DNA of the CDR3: TGTGCCATCAGTGAGGACAGGGAGAGTCAGCCCCAGCATTTT. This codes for CAISEDRESQPQHF.

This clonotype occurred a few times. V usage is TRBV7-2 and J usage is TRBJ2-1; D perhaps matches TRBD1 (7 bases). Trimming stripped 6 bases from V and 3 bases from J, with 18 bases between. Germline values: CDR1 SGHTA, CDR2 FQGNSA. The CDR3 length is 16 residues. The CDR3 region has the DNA TGTGCCAGCAGTTCCAGGGGGGACCCCCGCTACAATGAGCAGTTCTTC. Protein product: CASSSRGDPRYNEQFF.

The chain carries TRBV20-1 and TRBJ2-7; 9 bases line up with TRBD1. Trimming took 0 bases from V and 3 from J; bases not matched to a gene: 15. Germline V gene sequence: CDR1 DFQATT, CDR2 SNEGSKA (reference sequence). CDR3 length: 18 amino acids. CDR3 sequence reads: CSARDHSRLGGQGYEQYF. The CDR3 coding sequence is TGCAGTGCTAGAGATCACTCTAGACTCGGGGGACAGGGCTACGAGCAGTACTTC.

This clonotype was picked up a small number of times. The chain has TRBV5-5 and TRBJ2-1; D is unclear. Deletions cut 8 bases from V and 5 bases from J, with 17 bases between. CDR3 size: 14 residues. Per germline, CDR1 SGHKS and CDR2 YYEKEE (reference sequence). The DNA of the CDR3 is TGTGCCAGGGGCCCCGGGCGACGGCACAATGAGCAGTTCTTC. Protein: CARGPGRRHNEQFF.

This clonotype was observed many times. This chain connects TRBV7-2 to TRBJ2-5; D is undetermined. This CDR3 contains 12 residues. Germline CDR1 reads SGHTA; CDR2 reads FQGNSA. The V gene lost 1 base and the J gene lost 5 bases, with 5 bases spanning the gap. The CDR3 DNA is TGTGCCAGCAGCTTAGAAAGGGAGACCCAGTACTTC. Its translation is CASSLERETQYF.

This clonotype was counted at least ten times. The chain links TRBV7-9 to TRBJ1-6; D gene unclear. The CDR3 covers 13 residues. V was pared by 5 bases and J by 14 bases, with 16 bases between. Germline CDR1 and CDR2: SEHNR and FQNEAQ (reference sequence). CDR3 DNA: TGTGCCAGCAGCCCTAGGACCTCAAGCACCCTCCACTTT. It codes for CASSPRTSSTLHF.

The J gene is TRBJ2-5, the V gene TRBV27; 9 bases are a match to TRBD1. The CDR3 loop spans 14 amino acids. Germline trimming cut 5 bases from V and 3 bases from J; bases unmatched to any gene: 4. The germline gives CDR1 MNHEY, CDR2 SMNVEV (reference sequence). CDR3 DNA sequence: TGTGCCAGCAGTCTACAGGGGGCGAAAGAGACCCAGTACTTC. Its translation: CASSLQGAKETQYF.

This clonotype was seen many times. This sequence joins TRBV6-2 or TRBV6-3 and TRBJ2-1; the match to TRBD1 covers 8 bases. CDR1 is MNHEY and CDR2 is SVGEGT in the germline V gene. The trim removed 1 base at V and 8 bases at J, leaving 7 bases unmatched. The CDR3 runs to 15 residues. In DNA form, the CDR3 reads TGTGCCAGCAGTTACTACCCCCGGACAGGGCATGAGCAGTTCTTC. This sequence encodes CASSYYPRTGHEQFF.

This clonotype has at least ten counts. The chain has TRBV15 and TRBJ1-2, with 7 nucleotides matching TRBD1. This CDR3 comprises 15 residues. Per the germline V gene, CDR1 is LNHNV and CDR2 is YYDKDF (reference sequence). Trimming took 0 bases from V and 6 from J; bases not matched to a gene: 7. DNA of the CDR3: TGTGCCACCAGCAGAGATATACGGCAGGGGGATGGCTACACCTTC. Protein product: CATSRDIRQGDGYTF. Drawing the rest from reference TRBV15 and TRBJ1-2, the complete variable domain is DAMVIQNPRYQVTQFGKPVTLSCSQTLNHNVMYWYQQKSSQAPKLLFHYYDKDFNNEADTPDNFQSRRPNTSFCFLDIRSPGLGDTAMYLCATSRDIRQGDGYTFGSGTRLTVV.

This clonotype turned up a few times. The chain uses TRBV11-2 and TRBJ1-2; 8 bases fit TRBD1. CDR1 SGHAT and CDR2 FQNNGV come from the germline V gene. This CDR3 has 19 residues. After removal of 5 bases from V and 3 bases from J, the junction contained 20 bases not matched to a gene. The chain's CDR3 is CASSTAAGTGSREDYGYTF. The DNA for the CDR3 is TGTGCCAGCAGCACCGCAGCCGGGACAGGATCCCGAGAGGACTATGGCTACACCTTC.

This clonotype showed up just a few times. The CDR3 DNA reads as TGCAGTGCTCGGCTTTATAGTGAGCAGTACTTC. Amino acids: CSARLYSEQYF. J is TRBJ2-7 and V is TRBV20-1; no clear D gene. This CDR3 has 11 residues. The V end was cut by 5 bases, the J end by 7 bases, with 12 bases between. Germline-derived CDR1 and CDR2 are DFQATT and SNEGSKA (reference sequence).

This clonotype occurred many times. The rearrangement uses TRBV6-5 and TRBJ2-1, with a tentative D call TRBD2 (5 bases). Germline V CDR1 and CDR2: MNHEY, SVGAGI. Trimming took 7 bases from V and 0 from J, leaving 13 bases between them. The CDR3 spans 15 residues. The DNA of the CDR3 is TGTGCCAGCACCACCGGGATCTCCTCCTACAATGAGCAGTTCTTC. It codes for CASTTGISSYNEQFF.

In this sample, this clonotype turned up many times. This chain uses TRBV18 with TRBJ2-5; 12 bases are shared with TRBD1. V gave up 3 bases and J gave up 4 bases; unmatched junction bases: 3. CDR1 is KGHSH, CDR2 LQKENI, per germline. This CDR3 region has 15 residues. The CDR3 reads CASSPRDRGRETQYF. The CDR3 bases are TGTGCCAGCTCACCGCGGGACAGGGGGCGAGAGACCCAGTACTTC.

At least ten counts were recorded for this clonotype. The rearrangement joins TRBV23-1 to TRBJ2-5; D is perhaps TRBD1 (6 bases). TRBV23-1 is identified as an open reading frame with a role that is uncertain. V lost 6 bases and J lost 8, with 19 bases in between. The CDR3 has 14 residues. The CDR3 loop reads CASRGATEKNTQYF. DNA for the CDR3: TGCGCCAGCAGGGGGGCGACAGAGAAGAACACCCAGTACTTC.